This T cell receptor (beta chain) came from a study of vaccination and CD4 T cells after COVID-19. With the Oncomine TCR Beta short-read assay, DNA from cultured CD4+ T cells was sequenced. Using its own MiXCR run on the PCR reads, TCRdb lists one record per CDR3 protein. The sample lists roughly 15,000 distinct CDR3 sequences; 55% to 65% were seen once. With regard to this clonotype: The antigen is unknown.

This CDR3 comprises 14 residues. V gave up 4 bases and J gave up 5 bases, with 13 bases separating them. The germline V gene encodes CDR1 MNHEY and CDR2 SVGAGI. Treatment denoted: roughly 11-day PBMC culture with coronavirus spike peptide pools or control peptides (ViraFEST assay). TCR sequencing followed the expansion of antigen-specific T cells with peptide pools in ViraFEST. It was on days 3 and 7 that half the medium was replaced with fresh IL-2 medium. The TCR comes from a human donor who had recovered from COVID-19. The chain has TRBV6-5 and TRBJ2-3; perhaps TRBD2 as D (5 bases). Sequenced material: CD4+ T cells from blood, cultured in vitro, taken after SARS-CoV-2 vaccination. The CDR3: CASSSGWDGDTQYF. CDR3 sequence (DNA): TGTGCCAGCAGTTCGGGGTGGGATGGAGATACGCAGTATTTT.